Sequencing of this TCR beta chain was carried out in a study of vaccination and CD4 T cells after COVID-19. Study-level background: Of the convalescent patients, who were SARS-CoV-2 positive by nasal swab PCR, several had mild and one severe disease.

In its sample, this clonotype is medium-sized. The antigen remains undetermined. Per germline, CDR1 SEHNR and CDR2 FQNEAQ (reference sequence). Trimming removed 1 base from V and 0 bases from J; junction bases left unmatched: 11. The CDR3 has 18 amino acids. Sequencing of the DNA from cultured CD4+ T cells was carried out with the Oncomine TCR Beta short-read assay. CD4+ T cells were cultured, and genomic DNA was extracted from them. In TCRdb, the PCR reads were re-called with MiXCR into one record per CDR3 protein. The sample consists of about 17,000 distinct CDR3 sequences, more than 40% of them appearing once. The time point is: late sampling 161 to 241 days after vaccination in a few convalescent patients. Indicated treatment: roughly 10-day PBMC culture with coronavirus spike peptide pools or control peptides (ViraFEST assay). Study conclusions and caveats: Spike mono-reactivity applied to 304 of 307 vaccine-specific clones detected in convalescent patients.

Sequencing used CD4+ T cells from blood, cultured in vitro, obtained about 7 months after SARS-CoV-2 vaccination. This chain links TRBV7-9 with TRBJ2-7; 8 bases are shared with TRBD1. This clonotype was obtained from a human donor who had recovered from COVID-19. CDR3 bases: TGTGCCAGCAGCTTAGGTACGCGGACAACAGGGGGCTCCTACGAGCAGTACTTC. Protein sequence: CASSLGTRTTGGSYEQYF.